The 3 T cell receptor beta chains below were found in one sample sequenced in a study of cytotoxic CD8 clonotypes in ibrutinib-treated CLL. Repertoires were generated with immunoSEQ multiplex PCR, while TCRdb's copy carries only in-frame clones and drops some. The sample includes 270,000 or so clones, approximately 76% of them seen just once. The input for sequencing was PBMCs, taken at disease progression, from a patient treated with ibrutinib. The receptors stem from a human donor with chronic lymphocytic leukemia.

The chain employs TRBV9 and TRBJ2-7; D not resolved. Trimming cost V 0 bases and J 4 bases, with 11 bases left between them. CDR3 length equals 14 residues. Germline CDR1 and CDR2: SGDLS and YYNGEE. The CDR3 DNA reads as TGTGCCAGCAGCGTAGGTGCGGAGCATTACGAGCAGTACTTC. Encoded protein: CASSVGAEHYEQYF.

The V call is TRBV9, the J call TRBJ2-2; D ambiguous. Looked up from germline, CDR1 is SGDLS and CDR2 is YYNGEE. The V and J ends lost 0 bases and 1 base respectively, with 7 bases between them. This CDR3 contains 15 residues. CDR3 nucleotide sequence: TGTGCCAGCAGCGTAGCACAGAGGAACACCGGGGAGCTGTTTTTT. Translation: CASSVAQRNTGELFF.

The J gene is TRBJ2-7, the V gene TRBV10-2; 10 bases fit TRBD2. V dropped 7 bases and J dropped 5; count of bases not matched to a gene: 2. Germline V lookup: CDR1 WSHSY, CDR2 SAAADI. The CDR3 contains 12 residues. The CDR3 region has the DNA TGCGCCAGCACTAGCGGGAGAGACGAGCAGTACTTC. This translates into CASTSGRDEQYF.